This T cell receptor beta chain was captured in a study of T cell repertoires in cytomegalovirus infection (dated by TCRdb to about 2019). In the study overall: The HLA type of each donor mattered for the analysis, because public TCR beta signatures pointed to carriage of CMV infection along with the matching HLA type. Summary of the overall study and its limitations: In both this cohort and an independent cohort of some 380 donors, the cumulative frequency of public TCR beta family members distinguished carriers of CMV infection plus the relevant HLA type. The ex vivo response was dominated by HLA-C-restricted CMV-specific TCR beta clonotypes, which also provided the single most frequent clonotype in two of eight donors.

Sequencing relied on an Illumina HiSeq 1500. TCRdb passed the public sequencing reads through fastp at Q25 and MiXCR, retaining productive beta sequences. Rows merge per CDR3 protein into single entries with the most common DNA and genes. A total of about 310,000 distinct CDR3 sequences appear in this sample, around a sixth of them only once. The top ten hold more than 10% of the sample. The CDR3 runs 14 residues from the cysteine to the phenylalanine. Here the CDR3 DNA is all that survives: 42 bases in frame from base 1. CDR1 and CDR2, looked up from the germline V gene (reference sequence), are DFQATT and SNEGSKA. V is pared back by 6 bases and J by 5 bases, with 14 bases lying between the germline termini. About this clonotype itself: What this receptor recognizes is not known. Base quality data are lacking; no much larger clone is found one base away.

This TCR was sampled from a human donor in good health (CMV status not recorded). Some clones in this sample may be carry-over from other donors' samples. The rearranged segments are TRBV20-1 and TRBJ1-6; the D gene is perhaps TRBD1, from 5 matching bases. The sample taken for sequencing was PBMCs. The CDR3 loop reads CSAPSRVHNSPLHF. The DNA reads as follows: TGCAGTGCCCCTAGCAGGGTGCATAATTCACCCCTCCACTTT.